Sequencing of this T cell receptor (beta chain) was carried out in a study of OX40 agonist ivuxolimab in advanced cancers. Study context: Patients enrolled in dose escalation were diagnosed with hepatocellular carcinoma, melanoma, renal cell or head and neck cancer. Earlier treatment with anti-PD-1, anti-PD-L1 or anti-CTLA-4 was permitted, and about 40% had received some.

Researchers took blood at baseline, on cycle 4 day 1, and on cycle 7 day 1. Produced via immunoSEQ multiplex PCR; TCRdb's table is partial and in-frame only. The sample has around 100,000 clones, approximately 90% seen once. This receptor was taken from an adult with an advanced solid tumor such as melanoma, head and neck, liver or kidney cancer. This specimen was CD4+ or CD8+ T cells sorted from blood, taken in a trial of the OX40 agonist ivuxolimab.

The CDR3 here is CASSLAAGAQPQHF. The CDR3 DNA sequence: TGTGCCAGCAGCTTGGCCGCTGGGGCCCAGCCCCAGCATTTT. V gene TRBV5-5 combines with J gene TRBJ1-5; weak D call: TRBD1 (5 bases). This CDR3 has 14 residues. Germline V CDR1 and CDR2: SGHKS, YYEKEE (reference sequence). Trimming pared 0 bases from V and 7 bases from J, leaving 11 bases between.